This TCR beta chain is drawn from a study of vaccination effects on CD4 cells after COVID-19. About the study: Samples that were drawn after vaccination came a median of 72 days after the second dose. Study findings and constraints: Late after vaccination, infection- and vaccine-induced clones showed marked clonal contraction.

Peptide-pool stimulation followed by sequencing identified expanded antigen-specific CD4+ clonotypes in the ViraFEST assay. Culture proceeded for nine to eleven days, and CD4+ T cells were then isolated. Participants got two doses of BNT162b2 or mRNA-1273 vaccine. Roughly 1.8 million PBMC per well received 10 IU/ml IL-2 and roughly 10 ug/ml peptides in culture. IL-2 medium took the place of half the medium on both days 3 and 7. The germline V gene has CDR1 LGHNA and CDR2 YSLEER. The V end was cut by 2 bases, the J end by 0 bases, with 16 bases between. The CDR3 covers 17 residues. Sequenced by immunoSEQ multiplex PCR; TCRdb stores in-frame clones only, minus some. The repertoire holds more than 20,000 clones, with about 80% as singletons. As to this clone: Its antigen is not known.

J is TRBJ1-2 and V is TRBV4-3; D is uncertain. The sequence derives from a human donor who received a COVID-19 vaccine. Some clones in this sample may be carry-over from other donors' samples. Here the sequenced sample was CD4+ T cells from PBMCs cultured with SARS-CoV-2 spike peptides, taken after COVID-19 vaccination. This CDR3 is CASSQPNGGGSNYGYTF. In DNA form, the CDR3 reads TGCGCCAGCAGCCAACCGAACGGCGGCGGCTCTAACTATGGCTACACCTTC.